The 3 T cell receptor beta chains below were found in one sample sequenced in a study of cytomegalovirus exposure and HLA in healthy donors. The PCR was carried out with 60 Vbeta primers and 13 Jbeta primers. Sequencing used immunoSEQ multiplex PCR; TCRdb keeps in-frame clones, though not all of them. The repertoire holds 55,000 to 65,000 clones, with 85% as singletons. What was sequenced was PBMCs. The receptors here all came from a female donor in good health and CMV-seronegative.

The genes are TRBV9 and TRBJ2-5; tentative D call: TRBD2 (7 bases). CDR1 is SGDLS, CDR2 YYNGEE, per germline. With 2 bases removed from V and 5 bases from J, the gap between germline ends came to 22 bases. The CDR3 is 17 amino acids. This CDR3 is CASSVAWSGGRTETQYF. Written as DNA, the CDR3 is TGTGCCAGCAGCGTCGCTTGGTCGGGGGGCCGAACGGAGACCCAGTACTTC.

The chain's CDR3 is CASSQDGGVPTGTLHF. In DNA form, the CDR3 reads TGCGCCAGCAGCCAAGATGGAGGGGTACCTACTGGGACCCTCCACTTT. The chain employs TRBV4-1 and TRBJ1-6, with TRBD1 as a possible D gene (5 bases). This CDR3 has 16 residues. Germline lookup yields CDR1 MGHRA and CDR2 YSYEKL. The V end lost 0 bases, the J end lost 14 bases, and 20 bases lay between the germline ends.

J is TRBJ2-7 and V is TRBV16; TRBD2 might be the D (5 bases). CDR3 length: 14 residues. With 0 bases removed from V and 1 base from J, the gap between germline ends came to 7 bases. Germline V gene sequence: CDR1 KGHSY, CDR2 FQNENV. CDR3 DNA: TGTGCCAGCAGCCAATCTCGGGGATCCTACGAGCAGTACTTC. Protein sequence: CASSQSRGSYEQYF.